The clone carrying this TCR beta chain showed up many times. Its antigen is undetermined. Germline CDR1 is DFQATT and CDR2 is SNEGSKA (reference sequence). J lost 1 base, V lost 6 bases, and 5 bases had no gene match. The CDR3 is 14 residues long. The time point is: technical triplicate 2. Sorted libraries were derived from approximately 990,000 CD4+ or CD8+ T cells. This record comes from a study of neurological immune-mediated disorders. Study-level points and caveats: Among expanded clones, no CDR3 amino acid sequences were shared across subjects, a pattern suggesting private repertoires in all groups.

MiXCR, run by TCRdb on the 5' RACE reads, gives a single entry per CDR3 protein. The sample includes 25,000 to 35,000 distinct CDR3 sequences, 10% to 15% of them seen just once. The sequence was obtained from a female donor with HTLV-1-associated myelopathy (HAM/TSP). The sequencing sample was made of CD4+ T cells from blood. The chain links TRBV20-1 to TRBJ2-3, with 9 bases identical to TRBD2. CDR3 DNA: TGCAGTGCAGGCCCTAGCGGGGGCACAGATACGCAGTATTTT. Protein product: CSAGPSGGTDTQYF.